The 10 T cell receptor beta chains given below trace back to one sample, sequenced in a study of CD8+ T cells in alopecia areata. Treatment here: oral pan-JAK inhibitor, 5-10 mg twice daily. Extracted from the samples, RNA was reverse transcribed into cDNA to serve as the sequencing template. Profiling relied on immunoSEQ multiplex PCR, and the TCRdb table lists in-frame clones only, not all of them. The top ten hold roughly a tenth of the sample, which has roughly 200,000 clones, 50% to 65% seen once. The material sequenced was CD8+ T cells sorted from blood, taken at week 24, from a patient treated with tofacitinib. Receptors were obtained from a human donor with alopecia areata.

This clone was seen a few times. The chain is built from TRBV7-8 and TRBJ2-1; D might be TRBD2 (6 bases). This CDR3 has 15 residues. V was clipped by 8 bases and J by 0 bases, with 14 bases between them. Germline CDR1 reads SGHVS; CDR2 reads FQNEAQ. In DNA form, the CDR3 reads TGTGCCAGCGGTTCCCGGGACTTCTCCTACAATGAGCAGTTCTTC. This sequence encodes CASGSRDFSYNEQFF.

This chain links TRBV19 with TRBJ1-2; perhaps TRBD1 as D (5 bases). The CDR3 totals 14 residues. Germline CDR1 reads LNHDA; CDR2 reads SQIVND (reference sequence). Trimming cost V 2 bases and J 1 base, with 8 bases left between them. CDR3 sequence reads: CASSIPGSNYGYTF. The DNA for the CDR3 is TGTGCCAGTAGTATACCAGGGAGTAACTATGGCTACACCTTC.

This clone came up a few times. J is TRBJ1-5 and V is TRBV19; tentatively, D is TRBD1 (5 bases). Per the germline V gene, CDR1 is LNHDA and CDR2 is SQIVND (reference sequence). Trimming cost V 6 bases and J 1 base, with 13 bases left between them. The CDR3 totals 15 residues. In nucleotides, the CDR3 is TGTGCCAGTAGCAAAACCGGGGGAAGCAATCAGCCCCAGCATTTT. It specifies CASSKTGGSNQPQHF.

In the case of this clone: Other DNA sequences in the same sample also yield this CDR3. The rearrangement uses TRBV27 and TRBJ2-7; D is ambiguous. The germline gives CDR1 MNHEY, CDR2 SMNVEV (reference sequence). This CDR3 is 14 amino acids long. Between the trimmed V and J ends, which lost 0 bases and 1 base, there was a span of 7 bases. In DNA form, the CDR3 reads TGTGCCAGCAGTTTATCGGGCTCTTCCTACGAGCAGTACTTC. Translating gives CASSLSGSSYEQYF.

This clone has a handful of counts. The V gene is TRBV9, the J gene TRBJ2-7, with 11 bases that match TRBD2. J lost 4 bases, V lost 5 bases, and 8 bases had no gene match. The CDR3 length is 15 residues. The germline CDR1 and CDR2 sequences are SGDLS and YYNGEE. The CDR3 DNA reads TGTGCCAGCAGTGAGGCTAGCGGGGGGAGGTACGAGCAGTACTTC. Amino acids: CASSEASGGRYEQYF.

This chain links TRBV7-9 with TRBJ1-5; a weak D match, TRBD1 (5 bases). The germline V gene encodes CDR1 SEHNR and CDR2 FQNEAQ (reference sequence). Trimming took off 5 bases at V and 6 bases at J, with 26 bases between the two ends. The CDR3 is made up of 18 amino acids. The DNA for the CDR3 is TGTGCCAGCAGCAACAGCCAGGGTACGACAATTGAGGGTCAGCCCCAGCATTTT. Protein product: CASSNSQGTTIEGQPQHF.

The chain has TRBV30 and TRBJ2-2; 8 nucleotides align to TRBD2. The V gene's germline CDR1 is GTSNPN and CDR2 SVGIG (reference sequence). V was clipped by 3 bases and J by 6 bases; unmatched bases: 6. The CDR3 length is 14 residues. CDR3 nucleotide sequence: TGTGCCTGGAGGCCCCGGGGGGGTGCCGGGGAGCTGTTTTTT. Translating it yields CAWRPRGGAGELFF.

The chain links TRBV6-1 to TRBJ2-1; D call uncertain. The CDR3 loop spans 10 amino acids. CDR1 and CDR2 from the germline V gene are MNHNS and SASEGT. The ends were cut back, 6 bases at V and 5 bases at J, with 2 bases in the middle. CDR3 protein: CASSNNEQFF. The CDR3 DNA is TGTGCCAGCAGCAACAATGAGCAGTTCTTC.

The chain combines TRBV10-2 with TRBJ1-1; D remains unclear. Germline V lookup: CDR1 WSHSY, CDR2 SAAADI. Trimming shortened V by 8 bases and J by 1 base, and 5 bases separated the two germline ends. This CDR3 is built from 11 residues. The CDR3 here is CASETNTEAFF. The CDR3 DNA sequence: TGCGCCAGCGAGACGAACACTGAAGCTTTCTTT.

The CDR3 loop is CAISESSSGGNQYF. CDR3 bases: TGTGCCATCAGTGAATCGTCTAGCGGGGGGAACCAGTACTTC. This chain links TRBV10-3 with TRBJ2-5, with TRBD2 identical over 11 bases. The V gene's germline CDR1 is ENHRY and CDR2 SYGVKD. The V segment lost 3 bases and the J segment 10 bases; nucleotides outside the gene matches: 7. The CDR3 consists of 14 residues.